A selection of T cell receptor beta chains follows, all from one sample in a study of early T cells in non-severe SARS-CoV-2 infection. TCRdb re-derived calls from the 5' RACE reads in MiXCR, one entry per CDR3 protein. The sample consists of about 100,000 distinct CDR3 sequences, less than 15% of them appearing once. Sequencing used whole blood. Receptor source: an adult who was a healthcare worker with PCR-confirmed SARS-CoV-2 infection or an uninfected control (not recorded which). Both conserved end residues are trimmed from each CDR3. Each record gives: V gene, J gene, clone size, CDR3 protein. Some rows mark clone size as missing; the rest say once, few, many or name a class of expanded clone.

v_call: TRBV6-2/TRBV6-3; j_call: TRBJ2-1; clone_size: -; cdr3_aa: ASSTLTISGGAGEQF
v_call: TRBV6-2/TRBV6-3; j_call: TRBJ2-7; clone_size: many; cdr3_aa: ASSQAWEQY
v_call: TRBV11-2; j_call: TRBJ1-1; clone_size: few; cdr3_aa: ASSLDRLPNTEAF
v_call: TRBV5-1; j_call: TRBJ1-4; clone_size: -; cdr3_aa: ASSLFPPGLQNEKLF
v_call: TRBV6-6; j_call: TRBJ1-5; clone_size: many; cdr3_aa: ASSLGGLNQPQH
v_call: TRBV2; j_call: TRBJ2-1; clone_size: -; cdr3_aa: ASSNFPGVDEQF
v_call: TRBV21-1; j_call: TRBJ2-1; clone_size: many; cdr3_aa: ASSPRRGSGVRYNEQF
v_call: TRBV29-1; j_call: TRBJ1-5; clone_size: few; cdr3_aa: SVGQANQPQH
v_call: TRBV29-1; j_call: TRBJ2-5; clone_size: few; cdr3_aa: SVTGAGETQY
v_call: TRBV5-1; j_call: TRBJ2-1; clone_size: few; cdr3_aa: ASSTRAGLYNEQF
v_call: TRBV5-1; j_call: TRBJ2-5; clone_size: -; cdr3_aa: ASSRLPAPQETQY
v_call: TRBV7-2; j_call: TRBJ2-7; clone_size: few; cdr3_aa: ASSLRTLYEQY
v_call: TRBV25-1; j_call: TRBJ1-1; clone_size: -; cdr3_aa: ASRATGGEGEAF
v_call: TRBV7-2; j_call: TRBJ2-6; clone_size: many; cdr3_aa: ASSSSGQPVANVLT
v_call: TRBV29-1; j_call: TRBJ2-1; clone_size: many; cdr3_aa: SVEGGGAAEQF
v_call: TRBV4-1; j_call: TRBJ2-5; clone_size: many; cdr3_aa: ASSQSSGGNQETQY
v_call: TRBV6-2/TRBV6-3; j_call: TRBJ2-1; clone_size: few; cdr3_aa: ASTMGTGPYNEQF